The 8 T cell receptor beta chains reported below all come from one sample, sequenced in a study of T cell responses to AZD1222 COVID-19 vaccine. Method: immunoSEQ multiplex PCR; TCRdb's copy keeps in-frame clones and lacks some. Of 150,000 to 200,000 clones listed, more than 80% were seen once; the top ten hold about 4.1%. The specimen was peripheral blood, collected 28 days after the second dose of the MenACWY control vaccine. The source of these receptors is an adult who received the MenACWY meningococcal vaccine as a control.

J is TRBJ1-1 and V is TRBV12-3 or TRBV12-4; the D gene is possibly TRBD1 (5 bases). Deletions cut 2 bases from V and 5 bases from J, with 9 bases between. The CDR3 runs to 13 residues. CDR3 DNA sequence: TGTGCCAGCAGTTTATATGAGGGGACTGAAGCTTTCTTT. As protein: CASSLYEGTEAFF.

This clone was recorded only once. The V gene is TRBV5-4, the J gene TRBJ1-5; D not resolved. V shed 0 bases and J shed 5 bases, with 6 bases lying between them. Germline lookup yields CDR1 SGHNT and CDR2 YYREEE (reference sequence). This CDR3 is 13 amino acids long. The DNA for the CDR3 is TGTGCCAGCAGCTTGGACTGGGATCAGCCCCAGCATTTT. Translation: CASSLDWDQPQHF.

J is TRBJ2-1 and V is TRBV13, with TRBD2 as a possible D gene (5 bases). CDR1 is PRHDT, CDR2 FYEKMQ, per germline (reference sequence). The V and J ends lost 5 bases and 4 bases respectively, with 12 bases between them. This CDR3 has 14 residues. CDR3 DNA sequence: TGTGCCAGCAGCCCCAGGACTTTTTACAATGAGCAGTTCTTC. This sequence encodes CASSPRTFYNEQFF.

In regard to this clone: A junction boundary mismatches the germline segment, possibly from a read error. V is TRBV2 and J is TRBJ1-1; D unresolved. This CDR3 comprises 14 residues. CDR1 and CDR2 (germline): SNHLY, FYNNEI. CDR3 bases: TGTGCCAGCACTGAAAGGGAGATAGGGACTGAAGCTTTCTTT. It is translated as CASTEREIGTEAFF. Based on the CDR3 plus reference TRBV2 and TRBJ1-1, the full variable domain is EPEVTQTPSHQVTQMGQEVILRCVPISNHLYFYWYRQILGQKVEFLVSFYNNEISEKSEIFDDQFSVERPDGSNFTLKIRSTKLEDSAMYFCASTEREIGTEAFFGQGTRLTVV.

The chain has TRBV10-2 and TRBJ1-4, with no clear D. In germline, CDR1 is WSHSY, CDR2 SAAADI. Trimming left V 3 bases short and J 7 bases short, with 9 bases between. This CDR3 spans 13 amino acids. The chain's CDR3 is CASSELSGEKLFF. The CDR3, as DNA: TGCGCCAGCAGTGAACTGAGCGGTGAAAAACTGTTTTTT.

The table lists this clone with a count of one. The V call is TRBV19, the J call TRBJ2-5, with 10 bases fitting TRBD1. Germline V gives CDR1 LNHDA, CDR2 SQIVND (reference sequence). J gave up 4 bases and V 6 bases, and 8 bases lay outside the gene matches. CDR3 size: 15 residues. The CDR3, as DNA: TGTGCCAGTAGGACGGGACAGGGGTATAGAGAGACCCAGTACTTC. Translating it yields CASRTGQGYRETQYF.

The V and J genes are TRBV28 and TRBJ1-1, with unresolved D. Trimming took off 5 bases at V and 1 base at J, with 14 bases between the two ends. Germline V lookup: CDR1 MDHEN, CDR2 SYDVKM. This CDR3 contains 15 residues. The CDR3, as DNA: TGTGCCAGCAGTCCTGGAGGAGGAAAGAACACTGAAGCTTTCTTT. Amino acids: CASSPGGGKNTEAFF. Full variable domain (rest looked up from reference TRBV28 and TRBJ1-1): DVKVTQSSRYLVKRTGEKVFLECVQDMDHENMFWYRQDPGLGLRLIYFSYDVKMKEKGDIPEGYSVSREKKERFSLILESASTNQTSMYLCASSPGGGKNTEAFFGQGTRLTVV.

The genes are TRBV5-6 and TRBJ2-7; TRBD1 might be the D (7 bases). V shed 3 bases and J shed 4 bases, with 17 bases lying between them. The CDR3 runs to 15 residues. The germline V gene encodes CDR1 SGHDT and CDR2 YYEEEE. In DNA form, the CDR3 reads TGTGCCAGCAGCTCTTTCGCGGGACAGTCTTACGAGCAGTACTTC. Translated, it gives CASSSFAGQSYEQYF.